This T cell receptor beta chain stems from a study of cytomegalovirus exposure and HLA in healthy donors. Study summary: Early released data comprised 75 million to 100 million unique TCRs from HLA-typed donors.

PCR primers comprised 60 Vbeta and 13 Jbeta primers. Some clones are missing from TCRdb's copy, which holds only in-frame ones; the method was immunoSEQ multiplex PCR. Altogether about 130,000 clones are present, around 82% being singletons, with the ten largest covering 1.2%. The CDR3 sequence is 14 residues long. CDR1 and CDR2 (germline): SGHKS, YYEKEE (reference sequence). V shed 0 bases and J shed 4 bases, with 11 bases lying between them. Notes on the study in general: Earlier analysis yielded a pattern in which most TCR beta V segments were productive about 90% or about 30% of the time. The dataset shows that most TCR sequences were rare, while some public TCRs occurred in many donors.

About this clone: Its antigen is currently unknown.

This sequence joins TRBV5-5 and TRBJ2-7, with D possibly matching TRBD2 (5 bases). This receptor was obtained from a female donor in good health and CMV-seronegative. The sample consisted of PBMCs. CDR3 in DNA: TGTGCCAGCAGCTTGGAAACGGGGATTTACGAGCAGTACTTC. Protein product: CASSLETGIYEQYF.